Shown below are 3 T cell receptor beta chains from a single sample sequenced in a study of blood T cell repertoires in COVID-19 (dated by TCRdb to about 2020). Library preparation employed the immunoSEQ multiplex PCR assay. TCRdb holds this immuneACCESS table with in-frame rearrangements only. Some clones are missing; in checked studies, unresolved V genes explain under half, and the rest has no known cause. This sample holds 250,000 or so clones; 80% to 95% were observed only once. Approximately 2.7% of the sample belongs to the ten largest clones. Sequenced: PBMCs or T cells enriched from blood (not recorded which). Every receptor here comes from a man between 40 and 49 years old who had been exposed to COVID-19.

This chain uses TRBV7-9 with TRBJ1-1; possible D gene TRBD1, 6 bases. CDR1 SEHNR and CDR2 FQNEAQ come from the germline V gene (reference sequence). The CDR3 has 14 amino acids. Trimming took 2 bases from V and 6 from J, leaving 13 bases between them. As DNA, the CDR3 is TGTGCCAGCAGCTTATTAGGGGGGGCCGCTGAAGCTTTCTTT. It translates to CASSLLGGAAEAFF.

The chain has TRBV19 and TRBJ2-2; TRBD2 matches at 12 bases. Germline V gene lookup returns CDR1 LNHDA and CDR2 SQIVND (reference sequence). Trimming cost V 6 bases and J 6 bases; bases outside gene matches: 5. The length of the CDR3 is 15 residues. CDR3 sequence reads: CASSRTSGTAGELFF. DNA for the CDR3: TGTGCCAGTAGCAGGACTAGCGGGACCGCCGGGGAGCTGTTTTTT.

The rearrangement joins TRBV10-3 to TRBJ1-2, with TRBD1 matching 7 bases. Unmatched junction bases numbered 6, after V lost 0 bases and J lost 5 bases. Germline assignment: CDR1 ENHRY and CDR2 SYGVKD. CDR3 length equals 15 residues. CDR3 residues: CAISESTGDPYGYTF. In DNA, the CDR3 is TGTGCCATCAGTGAGTCCACAGGGGACCCATATGGCTACACCTTC.